These 8 T cell receptor beta chains came from one sample sequenced in a study of metastatic and nonmetastatic thyroid tumors. MiXCR re-clonotyped the PCR reads for TCRdb. Of over 12,000 clones in the sample, over 20% were seen once. Thyroid surgery was preceded by no treatment in any patient. The source material was tumor tissue. These receptors were taken from a female donor with papillary thyroid cancer or a benign thyroid nodule (not recorded which). Some clones in this sample may be carry-over from other donors' samples.

The J gene is TRBJ2-5, the V gene TRBV20-1, with 7 bases lining up with TRBD2. The J segment lost 5 bases and the V segment lost 8 bases, leaving 11 bases of the junction unmatched. The CDR3 sequence is 13 residues long. Germline CDR1 DFQATT, CDR2 SNEGSKA (reference sequence). The CDR3 protein is CSSNVAGAETQYF. The DNA of the CDR3 is TGCAGTTCTAACGTAGCGGGTGCCGAGACCCAGTACTTC.

By share, this clone ranks as medium-sized (0.01 to 0.1%). The chain has TRBV3-1 and TRBJ2-5; no firm D call. CDR3 length: 14 amino acids. CDR1 is LGHDT and CDR2 is YNNKEL in the germline V gene (reference sequence). Trimming removed 4 bases from V and 0 bases from J, with 9 bases in between. The CDR3 DNA reads as TGTGCCAGCAGCCCTACAGAGTACCAAGAGACCCAGTACTTC. It yields the protein CASSPTEYQETQYF.

The table lists this clone with many counts. The chain has TRBV7-6 and TRBJ1-6, with 7 bases that match TRBD1. The CDR3 spans 21 residues. Germline V gene lookup returns CDR1 SGHVS and CDR2 FNYEAQ. The V gene end was trimmed by 5 bases and the J gene end by 5 bases; junction bases not matched to a gene: 24. The CDR3 sequence is CASSLSDLPLSPDRDNSPLHF. As DNA, the CDR3 is TGTGCCAGCAGCCTCTCCGACCTCCCCCTCTCCCCCGACAGGGATAATTCACCCCTCCACTTT.

V gene TRBV28 combines with J gene TRBJ1-5; a possible D gene is TRBD1 (6 bases). The CDR3 spans 15 residues. Trimming shortened V by 6 bases and J by 7 bases, and 19 bases separated the two germline ends. Germline values: CDR1 MDHEN, CDR2 SYDVKM. DNA of the CDR3: TGTGCCAGCAGGTCCCAGGGGTTAAGATGGCAGCCCCAGCATTTT. Translated, it gives CASRSQGLRWQPQHF. The variable domain in full, completed from reference TRBV28 and TRBJ1-5, reads DVKVTQSSRYLVKRTGEKVFLECVQDMDHENMFWYRQDPGLGLRLIYFSYDVKMKEKGDIPEGYSVSREKKERFSLILESASTNQTSMYLCASRSQGLRWQPQHFGDGTRLSIL.

The chain carries TRBV7-3 and TRBJ2-1; the match to TRBD2 covers 7 bases. The CDR3 is 15 amino acids. Germline CDR1 reads SGHTA; CDR2 reads FQGTGA. Trimming took 5 bases from V and 7 from J; bases not matched to a gene: 11. This CDR3 is CASSPLVGGWNEQFF. CDR3 DNA: TGTGCCAGCAGCCCGCTGGTGGGAGGGTGGAATGAGCAGTTCTTC.

V usage is TRBV20-1 and J usage is TRBJ2-5; 8 positions agree with TRBD1. V shed 3 bases, J shed 2 bases, and the junction held 8 bases outside the gene matches. The CDR3 is 15 residues long. Germline CDR1 is DFQATT and CDR2 is SNEGSKA (reference sequence). CDR3 protein: CSASGQGVRQETQYF. The CDR3 DNA reads TGCAGTGCTAGCGGACAGGGTGTAAGGCAAGAGACCCAGTACTTC.

By sample fraction, this clone is medium-sized. This sequence joins TRBV3-1 and TRBJ1-4, with D tentatively TRBD1 (6 bases). Germline values: CDR1 LGHDT, CDR2 YNNKEL (reference sequence). There are 15 residues in the CDR3. Trimming left V 4 bases short and J 8 bases short, with 17 bases between. CDR3 protein: CASSPLGTTEEKLFF. The CDR3, as DNA: TGTGCCAGCAGCCCGCTCGGGACAACTGAGGAAAAACTGTTTTTT.

The chain carries TRBV20-1 and TRBJ2-7; 8 bases map to TRBD1. CDR3 length: 16 residues. The germline V gene encodes CDR1 DFQATT and CDR2 SNEGSKA (reference sequence). Unmatched junction bases numbered 8, after V lost 0 bases and J lost 1 base. As DNA, the CDR3 is TGCAGTGCTAGAGAAGGTGGCACAGGGGGATCCTACGAGCAGTACTTC. Its translation is CSAREGGTGGSYEQYF.